This T cell receptor (beta chain) was recorded in a study of blood T cell repertoires in COVID-19. This CDR3 is built from 14 residues. Germline V gene lookup returns CDR1 LNHDA and CDR2 SQIVND (reference sequence). J gave up 4 bases and V 7 bases, and 6 bases lay outside the gene matches. Profiled with immunoSEQ multiplex PCR; TCRdb holds only in-frame clones, not every one. The profile shows about 200,000 clones, 75% to 90% of them singletons. This clone was counted a single time. Sample: PBMCs or T cells enriched from blood (not recorded which). This rearrangement joins TRBV19 to TRBJ1-2, with 10 bases lining up with TRBD1. This clonotype was sampled from a man aged 25-45 years who had recovered from COVID-19. CDR3 protein: CASTSRQGAYGYTF. The CDR3 coding sequence is TGTGCCAGTACCTCTCGACAGGGGGCCTATGGCTACACCTTC.